The subject of this entry is one T cell receptor (beta chain). This sample stems from a study of identical twins. TCRdb re-called the 5' RACE reads with MiXCR, one entry per CDR3 protein. The data hold some 440,000 distinct CDR3 sequences, with 20% to 25% observed a single time. The CDR3 is 15 amino acids. Trimming shortened V by 2 bases and J by 7 bases, and 15 bases separated the two germline ends. CDR1 and CDR2 (germline): MNHEY, SVGAGI. These data were also reused for a study on T cells expressing NK-cell markers. Turning to that study: Seven HCMV-seropositive donors and one seronegative donor made up the eight sequenced donors.

The sample consisted of CD4+ T cells sorted from blood. This clonotype was sampled from a young woman in good health. The chain recombines TRBV6-5 with TRBJ2-1; D remains unclear. The CDR3 here is CASSYMISPTNEQFF. Here the CDR3 DNA reads TGTGCCAGCAGTTACATGATCTCTCCTACAAATGAGCAGTTCTTC.